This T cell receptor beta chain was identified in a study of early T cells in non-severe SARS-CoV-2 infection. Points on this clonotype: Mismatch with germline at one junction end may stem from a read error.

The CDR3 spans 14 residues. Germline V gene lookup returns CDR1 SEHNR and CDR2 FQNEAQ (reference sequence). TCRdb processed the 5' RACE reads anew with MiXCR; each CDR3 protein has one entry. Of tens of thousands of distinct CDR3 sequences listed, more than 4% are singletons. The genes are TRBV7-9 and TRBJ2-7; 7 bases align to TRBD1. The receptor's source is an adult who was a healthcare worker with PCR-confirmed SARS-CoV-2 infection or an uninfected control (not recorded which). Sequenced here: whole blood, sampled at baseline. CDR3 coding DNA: TGTGCCAGCAGCAGAGGGGACAGTCCCTACGGGCAGTACTTC. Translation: CASSRGDSPYGQYF.